Reported below is one T cell receptor (beta chain). Its target antigen remains unknown. Since a much larger clone is just one base distant, this may be a read error. Sequenced on an Illumina HiSeq 1500. The public reads were run again by TCRdb, first through fastp at Q25 and then through MiXCR, and only productive beta chains were kept. CDR3 protein duplicates are merged, each entry listing the most common genes and DNA. This sample has 70,000 to 75,000 distinct CDR3 sequences in its table, and 3% to 4.5% of those were observed once. The ten largest clones add up to roughly a fifth of the sample. V lost 10 bases and J lost 0 bases, and the count of bases not matched to a germline gene is 9. From a lookup of the germline V gene, CDR1 and CDR2 are MNHEY and SVGEGT. The cysteine opens and the phenylalanine closes a CDR3 of 15 amino acids. Just CDR3 DNA is preserved here, 45 bases in frame from base 1. The data were taken from a study of T cell repertoires in cytomegalovirus infection (dated 2019 in TCRdb). For the wider study: Because public TCR beta signatures pointed to carriage of CMV infection together with the matching HLA type, the HLA type of each donor mattered for the analysis.

What the study reported, not specific to this receptor: The ex vivo response was dominated by HLA-C-restricted CMV-specific TCR beta clonotypes, which also provided the single most frequent clonotype in two of eight donors. Cumulative frequency of public TCR beta family members discriminated carriers of CMV infection plus the relevant HLA type in this cohort and an independent roughly 350-donor cohort.

This TCR came from a human donor in good health (CMV status not recorded). Some clones in this sample may be carry-over from other donors' samples. Rearrangement joined TRBV6-2 or TRBV6-3 to TRBJ2-3, with 8 bases matching TRBD1. Sequenced: PBMCs. The DNA sequence is given as TGTGCCAACAGAAGAAGGGACAGGAGCACAGATACGCAGTATTTT. Its translation reads: CANRRRDRSTDTQYF.